Below are 5 T cell receptor beta chains sequenced from a single sample in a study of blood T cell repertoires in COVID-19. Sequenced by immunoSEQ multiplex PCR; TCRdb stores in-frame clones only, minus some. The table has a few hundred thousand clones, over 80% seen once. The sequenced material came from PBMCs or T cells enriched from blood (not recorded which). These receptors all stem from a woman aged 18-29 years who had recovered from COVID-19.

This sequence joins TRBV7-8 and TRBJ2-7; TRBD2 matches at 8 bases. The CDR3 consists of 14 residues. Germline assignment: CDR1 SGHVS and CDR2 FQNEAQ. J lost 1 base, V lost 5 bases, and 4 bases had no gene match. CDR3 bases: TGTGCCAGCAGCCCTCAGCGGGAGTCCTACGAGCAGTACTTC. Its translation: CASSPQRESYEQYF. Together with reference TRBV7-8 and TRBJ2-7, the CDR3 gives the full variable domain: GAGVSQSPRYKVAKRGQDVALRCDPISGHVSLFWYQQALGQGPEFLTYFQNEAQLDKSGLPSDRFFAERPEGSVSTLKIQRTQQEDSAVYLCASSPQRESYEQYFGPGTRLTVT.

This chain uses TRBV12-3 or TRBV12-4 with TRBJ1-2, with D possibly matching TRBD1 (6 bases). The CDR3 is 13 residues long. V lost 6 bases and J lost 4, with 12 bases in between. This chain's CDR3 is CASRTTGSYGYTF. The CDR3 DNA reads TGTGCCAGCAGAACCACAGGGAGCTATGGCTACACCTTC.

This clone was detected a few times. The genes are TRBV10-3 and TRBJ1-3; D possibly corresponds to TRBD1 (5 bases). The CDR3 spans 15 residues. Trimming removed 7 bases from V and 4 bases from J, with 17 bases in between. CDR1 ENHRY and CDR2 SYGVKD come from the germline V gene. The CDR3 DNA sequence: TGTGCCATCAACCCGACGGGGGATAACGGAAACACCATATATTTT. As protein: CAINPTGDNGNTIYF.

This rearrangement joins TRBV4-1 to TRBJ2-1; 9 positions agree with TRBD1. The germline gives CDR1 MGHRA, CDR2 YSYEKL. The CDR3 is 12 residues long. J gave up 12 bases and V 5 bases, and 5 bases lay outside the gene matches. CDR3: CASSKRDRVQFF. Here the CDR3 DNA reads TGCGCCAGCAGCAAACGGGACAGGGTGCAGTTCTTC.

V is TRBV20-1 and J is TRBJ2-1; D is perhaps TRBD1 (6 bases). Germline V gene lookup returns CDR1 DFQATT and CDR2 SNEGSKA (reference sequence). Trimming left V 5 bases short and J 10 bases short, with 12 bases between. CDR3 length: 11 residues. This CDR3 is CSAADRYEQFF. The CDR3 bases are TGCAGTGCTGCTGACAGGTACGAGCAGTTCTTC.